This TCR beta chain is drawn from a study of cytomegalovirus exposure and HLA in healthy donors. Study summary: Findings of an earlier analysis included some 120 million unique TCR beta sequences from roughly 200 million T cells. Out of fewer than 400 genotyped donors, roughly 78% belonged to the Caucasian-associated ancestry cluster. Unique TCRs from HLA-typed donors, 85 million to 100 million of them, were held in an early data release. Study-wide findings and caveats: Cytomegalovirus-associated TCR beta chains were listed, numbering 150 to 200.

PCR used 60 Vbeta primers and 13 Jbeta primers. Clones were read by immunoSEQ multiplex PCR, and TCRdb kept only the in-frame ones, dropping some. This sample has about 190,000 clones; 80% to 85% occur once, and the top ten carry about 6%. This clone has just one count. Its antigen is unidentified. CDR1 is LNHNV and CDR2 is YYDKDF in the germline V gene (reference sequence). This CDR3 has 15 amino acids. The V gene end was trimmed by 1 base and the J gene end by 6 bases; junction bases not matched to a gene: 5. V and J are TRBV15 and TRBJ1-5; TRBD1 matches 8 bases. The clonotype was recovered from a man aged 40-55 years in good health and CMV-seropositive. The specimen was PBMCs. CDR3 coding DNA: TGTGCCACCAGCAGAGTACAGGGGGGCAGTCAGCCCCAGCATTTT. Encoded protein: CATSRVQGGSQPQHF.